The rows below give T cell receptor beta chains drawn from one sample of a study of blood T cell repertoires in COVID-19. Data came from immunoSEQ multiplex PCR; TCRdb stores just in-frame clones and leaves some out. The table has around 170,000 clones, 86% seen once. Sequencing input: PBMCs or T cells enriched from blood (not recorded which). These receptors originate from a woman between 25 and 40 years old who had recovered from COVID-19. The CDR3 runs from the conserved cysteine through the conserved F or W. Fields, in order: V gene, D gene, J gene, clone size, CDR3 protein, CDR3 DNA. A D gene is named only where the DNA matches it firmly. A clone size is listed for some rows: how often the clone was seen (once, few, many), or a class if it is expanded.

>TRBV18|-|TRBJ1-1|-
CASSPTPEPNTEAFF
TGTGCCAGCTCCCCAACACCGGAGCCTAACACTGAAGCTTTCTTT
>TRBV7-9|TRBD2|TRBJ2-1|-
CASSPVASGTQGEQFF
TGTGCCAGCAGCCCAGTGGCTAGCGGCACCCAAGGTGAGCAGTTCTTC
>TRBV11-3|-|TRBJ2-2|-
CASSSYRNTGELFF
TGTGCCAGCAGCTCGTACAGGAACACCGGGGAGCTGTTTTTT
>TRBV28|TRBD1|TRBJ1-5|-
CASRPTDRGNQPQHF
TGTGCCAGCAGACCCACCGACAGGGGCAATCAGCCCCAGCATTTT
>TRBV5-6|TRBD1|TRBJ1-2|-
CASSLMGQSYGYTF
TGTGCCAGCAGCCTTATGGGACAGTCCTATGGCTACACCTTC
>TRBV7-9|TRBD2|TRBJ2-7|-
CASSPELAGGLEQYF
TGTGCCAGCAGCCCCGAACTAGCGGGAGGGCTCGAGCAGTACTTC
>TRBV2|TRBD1|TRBJ1-4|-
CASTQEGQAGEKLFF
TGTGCCAGCACCCAAGAGGGACAGGCGGGTGAAAAACTGTTTTTT
>TRBV7-9|TRBD2|TRBJ2-7|many
CASSFGSSGDEQYF
TGTGCCAGCTCATTCGGGAGTAGCGGGGACGAGCAGTACTTC
>TRBV30|-|TRBJ1-1|-
CAWSRGPEAFF
TGTGCCTGGAGTCGCGGGCCTGAAGCTTTCTTT
>TRBV25-1|-|TRBJ2-7|-
CASSGLGEQYF
TGTGCCAGCAGTGGGCTAGGAGAGCAGTACTTC
>TRBV28|TRBD1|TRBJ2-5|-
CASGEQGTYQETQYF
TGTGCCAGTGGAGAACAGGGGACGTACCAAGAGACCCAGTACTTC
>TRBV14|-|TRBJ2-7|once
CASSQLLDIPIYEQYF
TGTGCCAGCAGCCAACTACTAGATATCCCGATCTACGAGCAGTACTTC
>TRBV4-1|-|TRBJ2-1|-
CASSQDHSPYNEQFF
TGCGCCAGCAGCCAAGATCACTCACCATACAATGAGCAGTTCTTC
>TRBV9|TRBD2|TRBJ2-1|-
CASSVRLAGVGVGNEQFF
TGTGCCAGCAGCGTTCGGCTAGCGGGAGTGGGGGTGGGGAATGAGCAGTTCTTC
>TRBV6-5|-|TRBJ2-4|once
CASTVAKNIQYF
TGTGCCAGCACAGTAGCCAAAAACATTCAGTACTTC
>TRBV14|-|TRBJ1-1|-
CASSQDIVRAGMNTEAFF
TGTGCCAGCAGCCAAGATATCGTCAGGGCTGGGATGAACACTGAAGCTTTCTTT
>TRBV10-3|TRBD1|TRBJ1-6|-
CAISEAGQGNSPLHF
TGTGCCATCAGTGAAGCGGGACAGGGGAATTCACCCCTCCACTTT
>TRBV24-1|TRBD1|TRBJ1-2|-
CATSDSTDRAYGYTF
TGTGCCACCAGTGACTCGACCGACAGGGCCTATGGCTACACCTTC
>TRBV3-1/TRBV3-2|TRBD1|TRBJ1-2|-
CASSQNRGNYGYTF
TGTGCCAGCAGCCAGAACAGGGGTAACTATGGCTACACCTTC
>TRBV27|TRBD2|TRBJ2-7|-
CASSHTSGSIYEQYF
TGTGCCAGCAGCCACACTAGCGGGAGTATCTACGAGCAGTACTTC
>TRBV5-4|TRBD2|TRBJ2-7|-
CASSSGPSGSYEQYF
TGTGCCAGCAGCTCAGGGCCTAGCGGGAGCTACGAGCAGTACTTC
>TRBV7-6|-|TRBJ2-7|-
CASSLGPDSSYEQYF
TGTGCCAGCAGCTTAGGTCCGGACAGCTCCTACGAGCAGTACTTC
>TRBV28|TRBD2|TRBJ2-5|-
CASSRTSGLNSQYF
TGTGCCAGCAGTCGGACTAGCGGCCTAAATAGCCAGTACTTC
>TRBV3-1/TRBV3-2|TRBD2|TRBJ2-3|-
CATLLAGGQAWTDTQYF
TGTGCCACCCTCCTAGCGGGAGGGCAGGCGTGGACAGATACGCAGTATTTT
>TRBV28|-|TRBJ1-6|-
CASSLETAGALVGLHF
TGTGCCAGCAGTTTAGAAACGGCAGGGGCCCTCGTAGGCCTCCACTTT
>TRBV3-1/TRBV3-2|TRBD2|TRBJ2-4|-
CASSQDRGAGKNIQYF
TGTGCCAGCAGCCAAGACAGAGGAGCGGGAAAAAACATTCAGTACTTC
>TRBV5-1|-|TRBJ1-4|-
CASSPTIRVSEKLFF
TGCGCCAGCAGCCCAACCATCCGGGTATCCGAAAAACTGTTTTTT
>TRBV5-1|-|TRBJ2-7|-
CASRLGDSYEQYF
TGCGCCAGTCGGCTAGGGGACTCCTACGAGCAGTACTTC
>TRBV29-1|TRBD2|TRBJ2-1|-
CSVVGGDEQFF
TGCAGCGTCGTGGGAGGGGATGAGCAGTTCTTC